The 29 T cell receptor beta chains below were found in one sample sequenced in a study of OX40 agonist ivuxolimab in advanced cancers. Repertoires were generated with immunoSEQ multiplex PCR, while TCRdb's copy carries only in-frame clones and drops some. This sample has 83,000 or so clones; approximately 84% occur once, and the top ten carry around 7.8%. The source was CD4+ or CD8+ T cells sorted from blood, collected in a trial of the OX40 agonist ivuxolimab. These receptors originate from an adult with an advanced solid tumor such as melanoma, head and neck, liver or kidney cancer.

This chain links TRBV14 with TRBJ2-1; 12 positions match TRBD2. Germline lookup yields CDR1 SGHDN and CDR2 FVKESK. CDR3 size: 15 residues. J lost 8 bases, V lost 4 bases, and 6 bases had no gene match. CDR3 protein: CASSPGLAGIHEQFF. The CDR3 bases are TGTGCCAGCAGCCCTGGACTAGCGGGAATCCATGAGCAGTTCTTC.

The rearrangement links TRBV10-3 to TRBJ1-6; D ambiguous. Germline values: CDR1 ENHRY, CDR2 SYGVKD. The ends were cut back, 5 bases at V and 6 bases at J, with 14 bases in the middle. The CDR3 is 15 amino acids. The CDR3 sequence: CAISRAGSPNSPLHF. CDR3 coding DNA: TGTGCCATCAGTAGGGCCGGGAGCCCTAATTCACCCCTCCACTTT.

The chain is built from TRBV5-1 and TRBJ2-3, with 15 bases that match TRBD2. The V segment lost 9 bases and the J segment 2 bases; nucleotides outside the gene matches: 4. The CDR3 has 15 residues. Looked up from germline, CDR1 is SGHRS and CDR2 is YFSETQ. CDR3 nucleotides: TGCGCCACCGGACTAGCGGGAGGGATCACAGATACGCAGTATTTT. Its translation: CATGLAGGITDTQYF.

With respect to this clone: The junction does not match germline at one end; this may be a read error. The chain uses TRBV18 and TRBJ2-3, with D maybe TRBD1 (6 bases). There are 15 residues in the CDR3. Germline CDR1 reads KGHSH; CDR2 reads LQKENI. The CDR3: CASSPQGFGTDTQYF. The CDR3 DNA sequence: TGTGCCAGCTCGCCACAGGGTTTCGGCACAGATACGCAGTATTTT.

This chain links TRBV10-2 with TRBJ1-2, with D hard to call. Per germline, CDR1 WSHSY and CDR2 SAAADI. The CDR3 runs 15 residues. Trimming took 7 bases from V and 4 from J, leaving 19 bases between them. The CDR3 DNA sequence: TGCGCCAGCATGATGGAAACAGCTTCGGGCTATGGCTACACCTTC. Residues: CASMMETASGYGYTF.

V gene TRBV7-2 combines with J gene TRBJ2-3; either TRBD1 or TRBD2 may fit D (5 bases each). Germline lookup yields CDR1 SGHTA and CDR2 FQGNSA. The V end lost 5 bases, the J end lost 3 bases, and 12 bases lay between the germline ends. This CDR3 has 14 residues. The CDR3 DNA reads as TGTGCCAGCAGCCCTTCGTGGGGGACAGATACGCAGTATTTT. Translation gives CASSPSWGTDTQYF.

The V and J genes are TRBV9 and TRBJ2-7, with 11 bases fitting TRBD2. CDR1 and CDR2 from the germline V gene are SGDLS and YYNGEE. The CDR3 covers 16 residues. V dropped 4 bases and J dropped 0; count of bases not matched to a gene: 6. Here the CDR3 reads CASSPGLAGLSYEQYF. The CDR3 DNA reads TGTGCCAGCAGCCCCGGACTAGCGGGTCTCTCCTACGAGCAGTACTTC.

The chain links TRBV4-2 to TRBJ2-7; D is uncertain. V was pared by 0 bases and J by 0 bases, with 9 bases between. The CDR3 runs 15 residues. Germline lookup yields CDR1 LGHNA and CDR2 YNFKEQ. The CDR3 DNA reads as TGTGCCAGCAGCCAAGATCGTACAGTCTCCTACGAGCAGTACTTC. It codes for CASSQDRTVSYEQYF.

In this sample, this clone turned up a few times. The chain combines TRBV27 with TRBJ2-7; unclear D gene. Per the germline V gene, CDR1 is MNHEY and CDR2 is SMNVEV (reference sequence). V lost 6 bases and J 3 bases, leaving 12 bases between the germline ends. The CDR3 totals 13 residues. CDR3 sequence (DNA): TGTGCCAGCAGAGATGCCGGGCACTACGAGCAGTACTTC. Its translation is CASRDAGHYEQYF.

The CDR3 region has the DNA TGTGCCAGCAGCTTAGGGGGGACAGTTAACTACGAGCAGTACTTC. Its protein product is CASSLGGTVNYEQYF. This chain links TRBV7-9 with TRBJ2-7; 7 bases line up with TRBD1. The ends lost 1 base at V and 3 bases at J; junction bases unmatched: 6. CDR1 is SEHNR, CDR2 FQNEAQ, per germline (reference sequence). The CDR3 length is 15 residues.

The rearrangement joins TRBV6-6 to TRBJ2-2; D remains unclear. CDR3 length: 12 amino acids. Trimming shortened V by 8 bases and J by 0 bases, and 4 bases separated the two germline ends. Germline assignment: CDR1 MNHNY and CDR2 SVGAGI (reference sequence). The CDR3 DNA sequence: TGTGCCAGCGGAACGAACACCGGGGAGCTGTTTTTT. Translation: CASGTNTGELFF.

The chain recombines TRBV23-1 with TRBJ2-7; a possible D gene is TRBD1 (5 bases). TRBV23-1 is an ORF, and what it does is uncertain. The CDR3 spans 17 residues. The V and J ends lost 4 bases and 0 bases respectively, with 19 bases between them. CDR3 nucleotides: TGCGCCAGCAGTCTGCTTTATATCAGGGTTCTCTCCTACGAGCAGTACTTC. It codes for CASSLLYIRVLSYEQYF.

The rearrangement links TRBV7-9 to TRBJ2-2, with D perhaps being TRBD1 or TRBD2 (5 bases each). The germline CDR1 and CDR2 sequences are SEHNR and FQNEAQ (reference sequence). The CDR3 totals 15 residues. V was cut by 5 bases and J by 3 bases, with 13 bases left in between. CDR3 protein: CASSPPGPYTGELFF. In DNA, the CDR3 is TGTGCCAGCAGCCCACCGGGACCGTACACCGGGGAGCTGTTTTTT. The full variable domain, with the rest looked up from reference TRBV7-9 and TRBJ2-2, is DTGVSQNPRHKITKRGQNVTFRCDPISEHNRLYWYRQTLGQGPEFLTYFQNEAQLEKSRLLSDRFSAERPKGSFSTLEIQRTEQGDSAMYLCASSPPGPYTGELFFGEGSRLTVL.

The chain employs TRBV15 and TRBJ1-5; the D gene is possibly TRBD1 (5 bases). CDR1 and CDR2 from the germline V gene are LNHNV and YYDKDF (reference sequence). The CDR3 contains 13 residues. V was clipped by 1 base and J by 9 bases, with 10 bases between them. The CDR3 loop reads CATSRVGDGPQHF. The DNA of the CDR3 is TGTGCCACCAGCAGAGTTGGGGACGGGCCCCAGCATTTT. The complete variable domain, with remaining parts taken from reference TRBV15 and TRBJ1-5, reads DAMVIQNPRYQVTQFGKPVTLSCSQTLNHNVMYWYQQKSSQAPKLLFHYYDKDFNNEADTPDNFQSRRPNTSFCFLDIRSPGLGDTAMYLCATSRVGDGPQHFGDGTRLSIL.

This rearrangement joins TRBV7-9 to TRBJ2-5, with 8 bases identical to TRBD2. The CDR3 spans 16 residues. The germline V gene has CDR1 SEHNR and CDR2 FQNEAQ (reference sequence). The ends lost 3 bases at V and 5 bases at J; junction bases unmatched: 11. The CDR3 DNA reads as TGTGCCAGCAGCTTTTCTCCAGCGGGGGTCAGGGAGACCCAGTACTTC. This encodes CASSFSPAGVRETQYF.

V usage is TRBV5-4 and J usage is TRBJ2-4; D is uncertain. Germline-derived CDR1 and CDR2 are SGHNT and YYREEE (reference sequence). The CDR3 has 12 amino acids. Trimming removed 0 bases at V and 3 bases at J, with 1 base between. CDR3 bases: TGTGCCAGCAGCTTGGACAAAAACATTCAGTACTTC. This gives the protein CASSLDKNIQYF.

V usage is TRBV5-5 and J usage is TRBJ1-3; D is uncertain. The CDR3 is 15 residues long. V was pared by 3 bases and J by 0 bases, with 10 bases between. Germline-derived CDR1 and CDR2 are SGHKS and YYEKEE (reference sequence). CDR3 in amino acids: CASSSYSPSGNTIYF. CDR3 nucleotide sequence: TGTGCCAGCAGCTCTTACTCACCCTCTGGAAACACCATATATTTT.

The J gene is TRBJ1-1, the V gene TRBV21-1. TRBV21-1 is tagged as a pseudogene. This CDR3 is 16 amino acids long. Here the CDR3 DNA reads TGTGCCAGCGACCGTATGTGTAGAGGCATGAACACTGAAGCTTTCTTT. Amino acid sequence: CASDRMCRGMNTEAFF.

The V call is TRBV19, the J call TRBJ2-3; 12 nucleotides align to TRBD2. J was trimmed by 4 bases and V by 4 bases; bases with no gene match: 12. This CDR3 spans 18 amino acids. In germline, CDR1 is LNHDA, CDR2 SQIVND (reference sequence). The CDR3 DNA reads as TGTGCCAGTAGTACGCACCGTTGGACTAGCGGGAATGCAGATACGCAGTATTTT. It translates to CASSTHRWTSGNADTQYF.

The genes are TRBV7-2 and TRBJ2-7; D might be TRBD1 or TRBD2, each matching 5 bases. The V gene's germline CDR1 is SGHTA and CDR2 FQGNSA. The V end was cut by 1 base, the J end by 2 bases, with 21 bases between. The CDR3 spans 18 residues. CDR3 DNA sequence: TGTGCCAGCAGCTTAGGTGGGGCTGAGGGTTCTGTAACCTACGAGCAGTACTTC. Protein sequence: CASSLGGAEGSVTYEQYF.

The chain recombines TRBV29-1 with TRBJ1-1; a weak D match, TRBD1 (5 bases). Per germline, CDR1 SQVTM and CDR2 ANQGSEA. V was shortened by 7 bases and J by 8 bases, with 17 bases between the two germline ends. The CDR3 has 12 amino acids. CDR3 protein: CSGRSGTLEAFF. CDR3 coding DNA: TGCAGCGGCAGAAGTGGGACGTTAGAAGCTTTCTTT.

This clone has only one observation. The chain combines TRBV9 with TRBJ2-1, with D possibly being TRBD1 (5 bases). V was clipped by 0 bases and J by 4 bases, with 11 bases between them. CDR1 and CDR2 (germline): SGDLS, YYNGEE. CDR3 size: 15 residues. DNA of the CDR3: TGTGCCAGCAGCGTAGCTCCGGACATGTACAATGAGCAGTTCTTC. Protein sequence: CASSVAPDMYNEQFF.

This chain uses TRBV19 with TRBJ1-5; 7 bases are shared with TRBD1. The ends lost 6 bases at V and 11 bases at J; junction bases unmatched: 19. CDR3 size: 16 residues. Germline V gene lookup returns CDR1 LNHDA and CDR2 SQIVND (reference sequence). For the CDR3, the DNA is TGTGCCAGTAGCCCTGACCGGGACAGACTATACCCAGCCCAGCATTTT. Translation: CASSPDRDRLYPAQHF.

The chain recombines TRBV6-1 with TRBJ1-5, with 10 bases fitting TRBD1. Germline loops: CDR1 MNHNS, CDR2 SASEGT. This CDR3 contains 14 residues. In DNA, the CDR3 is TGTGAGTCGAGGGACAGGGGTAGCAATCAGCCCCAGCATTTT. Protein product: CESRDRGSNQPQHF.

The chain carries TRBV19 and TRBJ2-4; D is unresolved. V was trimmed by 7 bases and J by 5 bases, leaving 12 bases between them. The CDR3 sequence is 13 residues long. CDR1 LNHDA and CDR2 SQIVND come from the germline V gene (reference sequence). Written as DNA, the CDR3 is TGTGCCAGTACCTACGCAGAGGAAAACATTCAGTACTTC. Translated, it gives CASTYAEENIQYF.

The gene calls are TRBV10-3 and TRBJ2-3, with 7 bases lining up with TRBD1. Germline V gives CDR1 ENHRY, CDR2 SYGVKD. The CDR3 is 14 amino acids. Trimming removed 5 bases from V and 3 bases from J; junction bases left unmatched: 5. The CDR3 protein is CAISRDSATDTQYF. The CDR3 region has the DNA TGTGCCATCAGTCGGGACAGCGCGACAGATACGCAGTATTTT.

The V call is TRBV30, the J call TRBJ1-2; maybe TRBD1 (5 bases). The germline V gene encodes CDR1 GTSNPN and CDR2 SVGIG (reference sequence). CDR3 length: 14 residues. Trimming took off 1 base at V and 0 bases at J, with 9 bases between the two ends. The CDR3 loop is CAWSDSGTNYGYTF. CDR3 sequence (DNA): TGTGCCTGGAGTGATTCAGGGACTAACTATGGCTACACCTTC.

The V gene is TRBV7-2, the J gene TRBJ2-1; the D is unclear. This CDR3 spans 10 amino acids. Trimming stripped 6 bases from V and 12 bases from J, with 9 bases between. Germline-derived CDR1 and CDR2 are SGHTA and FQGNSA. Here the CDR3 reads CASSAIGQFF. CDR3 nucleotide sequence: TGTGCCAGCAGTGCAATTGGGCAGTTCTTC.

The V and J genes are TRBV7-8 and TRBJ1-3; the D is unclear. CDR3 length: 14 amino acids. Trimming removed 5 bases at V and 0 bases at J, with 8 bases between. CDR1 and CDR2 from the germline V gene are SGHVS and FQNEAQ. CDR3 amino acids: CASSPSPSGNTIYF. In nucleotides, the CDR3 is TGTGCCAGCAGCCCTAGTCCCTCTGGAAACACCATATATTTT.